The clone carrying this TCR beta chain was detected many times. V was trimmed by 6 bases and J by 0 bases, leaving 11 bases between them. The CDR3 runs 15 residues. Germline CDR1 is MNHNS and CDR2 is SASEGT. These data originate in a study of prognosis after radiotherapy for stage I lung cancer. For the study at large: Distant metastases showed up in a few patients after radiotherapy, at a median of about 7 months, while fewer than 17 showed no significant progression.

From genomic DNA, two-round multiplex PCR was used to amplify TCR beta CDR3. During first-round PCR, primers specific to each TRBV and TRBJ gene were used. TCRdb reprocessed the multiplex PCR reads with MiXCR, giving one entry per CDR3 protein. This sample has 8,500 or so distinct CDR3 sequences, with less than 70% found just once. The source of this sequence is a donor aged 50 or older with non-small cell lung cancer. The sample in question was PBMCs, obtained before or after stereotactic body radiation therapy (not recorded which). This chain uses TRBV6-1 with TRBJ1-4; D is undetermined. DNA for the CDR3: TGTGCCAGCAGGGTAGGCGAGACAACTAATGAAAAACTGTTTTTT. Its protein product is CASRVGETTNEKLFF.